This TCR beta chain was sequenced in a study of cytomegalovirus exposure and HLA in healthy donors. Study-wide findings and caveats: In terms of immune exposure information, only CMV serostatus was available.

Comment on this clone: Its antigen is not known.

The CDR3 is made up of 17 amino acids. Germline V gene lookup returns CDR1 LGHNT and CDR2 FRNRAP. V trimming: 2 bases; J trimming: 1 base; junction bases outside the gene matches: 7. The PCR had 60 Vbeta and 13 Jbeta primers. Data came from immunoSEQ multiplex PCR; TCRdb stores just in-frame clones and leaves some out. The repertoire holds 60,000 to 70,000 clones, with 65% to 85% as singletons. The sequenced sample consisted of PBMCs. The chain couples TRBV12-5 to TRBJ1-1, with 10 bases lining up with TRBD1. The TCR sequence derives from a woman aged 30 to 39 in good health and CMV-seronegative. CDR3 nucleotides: TGTGCTAGTGGTTTGTCCGGGACAGGGGTCCCGAACACTGAAGCTTTCTTT. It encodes CASGLSGTGVPNTEAFF.